This is a list of T cell receptor beta chains from one sample in a study of blood T cell repertoires in COVID-19. Produced via immunoSEQ multiplex PCR; TCRdb's table is partial and in-frame only. The sample holds 280,000 or so clones, 65% to 90% seen once. Sequenced: peripheral blood. The receptors were gathered from a human donor in a cohort sampled during active COVID-19. The CDR3 runs from the conserved cysteine through the conserved F or W. Each record gives: V gene, D gene, J gene, clone size, CDR3 DNA, CDR3 protein. A D gene is named only where the DNA matches it firmly. Size is stated for part of the rows, as once, few or many counts, or as a class when the clone is expanded.

V gene: TRBV7-3
D gene: TRBD1
J gene: TRBJ2-1
clone size: -
CDR3 DNA: TGTGCCAGCAGCTTAACGGGGCAGGGGGAACGGCGGAGAAACAATGAGCAGTTCTTC
CDR3 protein: CASSLTGQGERRRNNEQFF

V gene: TRBV9
D gene: TRBD1
J gene: TRBJ2-1
clone size: -
CDR3 DNA: TGTGCCAGCAGCGTAGCCAGGGACAGGGCTGATGAGCAGTTCTTC
CDR3 protein: CASSVARDRADEQFF

V gene: TRBV30
D gene: -
J gene: TRBJ1-5
clone size: few
CDR3 DNA: TGTGCCTGGAGGGAGGAGGAGAGGACGCCCCAGCATTTT
CDR3 protein: CAWREEERTPQHF

V gene: TRBV7-9
D gene: -
J gene: TRBJ1-2
clone size: few
CDR3 DNA: TGTGCCAGCAGCTTGGGGAGGGACGGTGGTTATGGCTACACCTTC
CDR3 protein: CASSLGRDGGYGYTF

V gene: TRBV2
D gene: TRBD2
J gene: TRBJ2-2
clone size: -
CDR3 DNA: TGTGCCACCGGGGAGGGGCTAGCGGGACAGAGCGGGGAGCTGTTTTTT
CDR3 protein: CATGEGLAGQSGELFF

V gene: TRBV6-2/TRBV6-3
D gene: -
J gene: TRBJ2-7
clone size: -
CDR3 DNA: TGTGCCAGCAGTGGCCCGGGTGCCCTAACCTACGAGCAGTACTTC
CDR3 protein: CASSGPGALTYEQYF

V gene: TRBV19
D gene: -
J gene: TRBJ2-7
clone size: few
CDR3 DNA: TGTGCCAGTAGTATGGCCCGGGATTCCTACGAGCAGTACTTC
CDR3 protein: CASSMARDSYEQYF

V gene: TRBV6-5
D gene: -
J gene: TRBJ1-2
clone size: once
CDR3 DNA: TGTGCCAGCACCCAAACGGGGCAGGGGAACTATGGCTACACCTTC
CDR3 protein: CASTQTGQGNYGYTF

V gene: TRBV4-1
D gene: TRBD2
J gene: TRBJ2-2
clone size: once
CDR3 DNA: TGCGCCAGCAGCCAAGGACTAGCGGGGAGGTGGCGGGAGCTGTTTTTT
CDR3 protein: CASSQGLAGRWRELFF

V gene: TRBV11-2
D gene: TRBD2
J gene: TRBJ2-1
clone size: -
CDR3 DNA: TGTGCCAGCACGACTAGCATCCCCTACAATGAGCAGTTCTTC
CDR3 protein: CASTTSIPYNEQFF

V gene: TRBV5-1
D gene: TRBD1
J gene: TRBJ1-4
clone size: -
CDR3 DNA: TGCGCCAGCAGCCCCGGCGGACAGGTCGAAAAACTGTTTTTT
CDR3 protein: CASSPGGQVEKLFF

V gene: TRBV21-1
D gene: -
J gene: TRBJ1-6
clone size: -
CDR3 DNA: TGTGCCAGCAGCCCACCACTCGCGGGGGGTCCACCCCTCCACTTT
CDR3 protein: CASSPPLAGGPPLHF

V gene: TRBV15
D gene: -
J gene: TRBJ1-1
clone size: -
CDR3 DNA: TGTGCCACCAGCAGAGATGATCGGGGGAACACTGAAGCTTTCTTT
CDR3 protein: CATSRDDRGNTEAFF

V gene: TRBV27
D gene: TRBD2
J gene: TRBJ2-5
clone size: once
CDR3 DNA: TGTGCCAGCAGTTTGCAGGGAGCGGGAGGGCGGGAGACCCAGTACTTC
CDR3 protein: CASSLQGAGGRETQYF

V gene: TRBV29-1
D gene: TRBD2
J gene: TRBJ2-1
clone size: few
CDR3 DNA: TGCAGCGTTGTTGCGGGAGTTACTGAGCAGTTCTTC
CDR3 protein: CSVVAGVTEQFF

V gene: TRBV7-9
D gene: TRBD1
J gene: TRBJ1-5
clone size: -
CDR3 DNA: TGTGCCAGCAGCCGACAGGGGGCTCATCAGCCCCAGCATTTT
CDR3 protein: CASSRQGAHQPQHF